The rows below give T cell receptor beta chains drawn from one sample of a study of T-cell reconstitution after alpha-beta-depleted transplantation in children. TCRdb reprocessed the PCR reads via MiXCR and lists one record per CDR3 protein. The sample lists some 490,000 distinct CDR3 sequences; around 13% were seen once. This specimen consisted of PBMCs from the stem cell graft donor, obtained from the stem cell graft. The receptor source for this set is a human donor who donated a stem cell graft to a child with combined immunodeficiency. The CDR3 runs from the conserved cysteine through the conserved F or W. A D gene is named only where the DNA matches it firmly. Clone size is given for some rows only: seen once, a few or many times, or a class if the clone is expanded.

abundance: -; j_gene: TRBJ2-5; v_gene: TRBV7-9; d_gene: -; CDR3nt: TGTGCCAGCAGCTTAGTCCCTAGCGAAGGTTTGACCCAGTACTTC; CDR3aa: CASSLVPSEGLTQYF
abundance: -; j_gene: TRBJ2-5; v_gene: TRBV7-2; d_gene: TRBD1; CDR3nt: TGTGCCAGCAGCTACAGGGGGCCTGAGACCCAGTACTTC; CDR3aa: CASSYRGPETQYF
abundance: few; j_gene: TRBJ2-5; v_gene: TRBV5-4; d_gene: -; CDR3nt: TGTGCCAGCAGCCGACCTCCGTACCAAGAGACCCAGTACTTC; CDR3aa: CASSRPPYQETQYF
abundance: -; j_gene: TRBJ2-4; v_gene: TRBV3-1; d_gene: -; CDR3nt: TGTGCCAGCAGCCAAGAAAATGGCAGCCTAGCCAAAAACATTCAGTACTTC; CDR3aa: CASSQENGSLAKNIQYF
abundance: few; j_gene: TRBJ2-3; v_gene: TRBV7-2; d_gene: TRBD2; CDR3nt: TGTGCCAGCAGCCGGACTAGGCCGACTAGCACAGATACGCAGTATTTT; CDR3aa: CASSRTRPTSTDTQYF
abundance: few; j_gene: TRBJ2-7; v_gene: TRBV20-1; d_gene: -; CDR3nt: TGCAGTGCGACAGGTCGCTACGAGCAGTACTTC; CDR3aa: CSATGRYEQYF
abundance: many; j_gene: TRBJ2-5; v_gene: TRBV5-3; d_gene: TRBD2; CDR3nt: TGTGCCACTACGATCTCCGGGCTAGCGGGAGTAGAGACCCAGTACTTC; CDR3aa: CATTISGLAGVETQYF
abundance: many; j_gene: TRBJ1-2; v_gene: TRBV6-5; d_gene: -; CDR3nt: TGTGCCAGCAGTTCGGGGAGGGGTAACTATGGCTACACCTTC; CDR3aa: CASSSGRGNYGYTF
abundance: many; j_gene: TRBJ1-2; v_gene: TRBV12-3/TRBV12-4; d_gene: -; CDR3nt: TGTGCCAGCACCCGGGATGGCAGCATCTATGGCTACACCTTC; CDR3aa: CASTRDGSIYGYTF
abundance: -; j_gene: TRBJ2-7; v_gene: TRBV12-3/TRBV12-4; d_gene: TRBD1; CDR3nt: TGTGCCAGCAGCCAAACCGGGACAGGGATCTACGAGCAGTACTTC; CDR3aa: CASSQTGTGIYEQYF
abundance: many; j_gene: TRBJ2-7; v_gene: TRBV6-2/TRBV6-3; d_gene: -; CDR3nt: TGTGCCAGCAGTTACTGGACGGCCTACGAGCAGTACTTC; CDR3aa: CASSYWTAYEQYF
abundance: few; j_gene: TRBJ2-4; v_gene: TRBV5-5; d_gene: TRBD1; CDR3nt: TGTGCCAGCAGCTCCCTCGGGACAGGGGGCGGTGGCAAAAACATTCAGTACTTC; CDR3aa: CASSSLGTGGGGKNIQYF
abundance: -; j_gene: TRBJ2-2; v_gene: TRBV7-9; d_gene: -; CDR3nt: TGTGCGACTCGGGGGTTAGGAACCGGGGAGCTGTTTTTT; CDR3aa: CATRGLGTGELFF
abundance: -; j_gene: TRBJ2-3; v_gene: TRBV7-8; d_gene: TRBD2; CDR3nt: TGTGCCAGCAGCCCCTGGCGGGGGGGCGGCACAGATACGCAGTATTTT; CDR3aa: CASSPWRGGGTDTQYF
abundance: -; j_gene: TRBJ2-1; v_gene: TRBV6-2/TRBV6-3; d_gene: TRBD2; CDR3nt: TGTGCCAGCACCAACGGGGCGGTAGCGGGGGCTCTATTC; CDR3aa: CASTNGAVAGALF
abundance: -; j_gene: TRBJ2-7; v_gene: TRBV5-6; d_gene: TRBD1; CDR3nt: TGTGCCAGCAGCTCCTTCGACAGGGGCCCTACCTACGAGCAGTACTTC; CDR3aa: CASSSFDRGPTYEQYF
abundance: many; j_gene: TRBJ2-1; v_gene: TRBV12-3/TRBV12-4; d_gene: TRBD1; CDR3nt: TGTGCCAGCAGTCCGGGACAGGGGAGGTCCTACAATGAGCAGTTCTTC; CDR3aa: CASSPGQGRSYNEQFF
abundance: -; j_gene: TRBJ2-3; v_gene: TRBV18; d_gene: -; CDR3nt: TGTGCCAGCTCACTCCGCTGGAGTAAGAAGACAGGTACAGATACGCAGTATTTT; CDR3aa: CASSLRWSKKTGTDTQYF
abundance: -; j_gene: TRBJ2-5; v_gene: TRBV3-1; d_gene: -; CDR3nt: TGTGCCTGCAGTGCTTCACGAGGGCGGACTCCTTGGGAGACCCAGTACTTC; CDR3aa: CACSASRGRTPWETQYF
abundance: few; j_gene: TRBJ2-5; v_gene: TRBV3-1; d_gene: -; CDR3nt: TGTGCCAGCAGCCAAGATCGGAGAGGCGAGGAGACCCAGTACTTC; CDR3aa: CASSQDRRGEETQYF
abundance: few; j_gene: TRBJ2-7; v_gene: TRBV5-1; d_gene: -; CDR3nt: TGCGCCAGCAGCTTGGAGGGAGAAGGTCAGTACTTC; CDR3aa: CASSLEGEGQYF
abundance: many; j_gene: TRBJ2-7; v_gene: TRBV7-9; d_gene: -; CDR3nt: TGTGCCAGCAGCTACCTCCCGGCAGAAGAGCCCTACGAGCAGTACTTC; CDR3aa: CASSYLPAEEPYEQYF
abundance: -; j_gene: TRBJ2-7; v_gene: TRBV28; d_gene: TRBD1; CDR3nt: TGTGCCAGCAGAAACCCGGGACAGGTCTACGAGCAGTACTTC; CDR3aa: CASRNPGQVYEQYF
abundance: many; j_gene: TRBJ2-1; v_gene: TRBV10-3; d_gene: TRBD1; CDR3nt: TGTGCCATCAGTATTCAACAGGGGGCGAAGGATGAGCAGTTCTTC; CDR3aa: CAISIQQGAKDEQFF
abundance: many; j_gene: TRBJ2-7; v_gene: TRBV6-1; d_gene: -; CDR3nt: TGTGCCAGCAACCGGGACGGCTCGCTCTACGAGCAGTACTTC; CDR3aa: CASNRDGSLYEQYF
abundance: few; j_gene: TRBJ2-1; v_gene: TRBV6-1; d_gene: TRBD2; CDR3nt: TGTGCCAGTGGACGCGGGAGAGCGGTCGACAATGAGCAGTTCTTC; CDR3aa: CASGRGRAVDNEQFF
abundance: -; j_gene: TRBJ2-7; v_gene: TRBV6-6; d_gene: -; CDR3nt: TGTGCCAGCAGTTCTGGGACGGACTACGAGCAGTACTTC; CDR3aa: CASSSGTDYEQYF
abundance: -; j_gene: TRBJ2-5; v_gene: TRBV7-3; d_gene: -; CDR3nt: TGTGCCAGCAGCTTAAGTTTCAAATCGAACGAGACCCAGTACTTC; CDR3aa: CASSLSFKSNETQYF